Below are 27 T cell receptor beta chains sequenced from a single sample in a study of blood T cell repertoires in COVID-19. Using immunoSEQ multiplex PCR, the repertoire was profiled, and TCRdb retains in-frame clones only, with some absent. The table records hundreds of thousands of clones, roughly nine tenths of them present only once. Sequencing was carried out using PBMCs or T cells enriched from blood (not recorded which). Every receptor here comes from a woman aged 45-65 years who had been exposed to COVID-19.

V usage is TRBV19 and J usage is TRBJ2-3, with 8 bases matching TRBD2. This CDR3 has 13 residues. Trimming took 6 bases from V and 8 from J; bases not matched to a gene: 7. Looked up from germline, CDR1 is LNHDA and CDR2 is SQIVND (reference sequence). CDR3: CASSSTTSVTQYF. The CDR3 coding sequence is TGTGCCAGTAGCAGTACGACTAGCGTTACGCAGTATTTT. The whole variable domain, remainder taken from reference TRBV19 and TRBJ2-3, is DGGITQSPKYLFRKEGQNVTLSCEQNLNHDAMYWYRQDPGQGLRLIYYSQIVNDFQKGDIAEGYSVSREKKESFPLTVTSAQKNPTAFYLCASSSTTSVTQYFGPGTRLTVL.

This chain joins TRBV6-5 and TRBJ2-7, with 9 positions matching TRBD1. The trim removed 2 bases at V and 4 bases at J, leaving 6 bases unmatched. Germline V gene lookup returns CDR1 MNHEY and CDR2 SVGAGI. This CDR3 region has 15 residues. CDR3 DNA: TGTGCCAGCAGTTACGGAAACAGGGGGCGATACGAGCAGTACTTC. Translating gives CASSYGNRGRYEQYF.

The genes are TRBV28 and TRBJ1-4; D is possibly TRBD1 (5 bases). This CDR3 is 19 amino acids long. Germline assignment: CDR1 MDHEN and CDR2 SYDVKM. V was cut by 5 bases and J by 1 base, with 23 bases left in between. CDR3 loop: CASSHARRDWLQTNEKLFF. The CDR3 coding sequence is TGTGCCAGCAGTCACGCACGCCGGGACTGGCTACAAACTAATGAAAAACTGTTTTTT.

The chain uses TRBV14 and TRBJ1-2; 9 bases line up with TRBD1. CDR1 is SGHDN and CDR2 is FVKESK in the germline V gene. This CDR3 has 13 residues. Trimming cost V 6 bases and J 5 bases; bases outside gene matches: 4. Here the CDR3 reads CASRRTGVYGYTF. The CDR3 coding sequence is TGTGCCAGCAGGCGGACAGGGGTGTATGGCTACACCTTC. Using reference TRBV14 and TRBJ1-2 for the parts outside the CDR3, the full variable domain is EAGVTQFPSHSVIEKGQTVTLRCDPISGHDNLYWYRRVMGKEIKFLLHFVKESKQDESGMPNNRFLAERTGGTYSTLKVQPAELEDSGVYFCASRRTGVYGYTFGSGTRLTVV.

V gene TRBV7-8 combines with J gene TRBJ1-6, with 7 nucleotides matching TRBD1. The CDR3 length is 16 residues. The J segment lost 4 bases and the V segment lost 5 bases, leaving 8 bases of the junction unmatched. Per the germline V gene, CDR1 is SGHVS and CDR2 is FQNEAQ. As DNA, the CDR3 is TGTGCCAGCAGCCCAGGGACAGAATTTTATAATTCACCCCTCCACTTT. It is translated as CASSPGTEFYNSPLHF.

This clone was recorded only once. The chain couples TRBV5-1 to TRBJ2-5; 13 bases agree with TRBD2. Germline V lookup: CDR1 SGHRS, CDR2 YFSETQ. The V and J ends lost 4 bases and 5 bases, in that order; junction bases with no gene match: 2. CDR3 length: 14 residues. This chain's CDR3 is CASSTSGGEETQYF. The CDR3 DNA sequence: TGCGCCAGCAGCACTAGCGGGGGGGAGGAGACCCAGTACTTC.

This clone was counted a single time. The V call is TRBV19, the J call TRBJ2-7; TRBD2 agrees at 7 bases. CDR1 and CDR2 (germline): LNHDA, SQIVND (reference sequence). J gave up 6 bases and V 6 bases, and 14 bases lay outside the gene matches. CDR3 size: 15 residues. CDR3 sequence reads: CASSQRGGRLSEQYF. CDR3 nucleotides: TGTGCCAGTAGCCAAAGGGGAGGGCGGCTCAGCGAGCAGTACTTC.

The V gene is TRBV5-1, the J gene TRBJ1-2; a weak D match, TRBD1 (6 bases). There are 14 residues in the CDR3. Per germline, CDR1 SGHRS and CDR2 YFSETQ. Trimming stripped 0 bases from V and 8 bases from J, with 14 bases between. CDR3 sequence: CASSLAPGEGGYTF. CDR3 nucleotide sequence: TGCGCCAGCAGCTTGGCCCCAGGGGAGGGGGGCTACACCTTC.

This sequence joins TRBV14 and TRBJ1-2, with TRBD1 as a possible D gene (5 bases). The CDR3 sequence is 17 residues long. Germline V gene sequence: CDR1 SGHDN, CDR2 FVKESK. Trimming stripped 1 base from V and 4 bases from J, with 19 bases between. The CDR3: CASSQVLNPDNPYGYTF. In DNA form, the CDR3 reads TGTGCCAGCAGCCAAGTTTTAAATCCGGACAACCCCTATGGCTACACCTTC.

V gene TRBV10-1 combines with J gene TRBJ2-1, with D perhaps matching TRBD1 (6 bases). Trimming took off 7 bases at V and 4 bases at J, with 14 bases between the two ends. Germline lookup yields CDR1 WNHNN and CDR2 SYGVQD (reference sequence). The CDR3 is 14 amino acids. The CDR3 DNA sequence: TGCGCCAGCACCGTGACAGGCCCTTACAATGAGCAGTTCTTC. Its translation: CASTVTGPYNEQFF.

This clone appeared a few times. The rearrangement links TRBV7-2 to TRBJ2-2, with D possibly being TRBD1 (6 bases). The CDR3 has 13 amino acids. The ends were cut back, 4 bases at V and 6 bases at J, with 9 bases in the middle. Germline CDR1 reads SGHTA; CDR2 reads FQGNSA. CDR3 region: CASSSRQAGELFF. CDR3 DNA: TGTGCCAGCAGCTCACGACAGGCCGGGGAGCTGTTTTTT.

The chain employs TRBV3-1 (or the pseudogene TRBV3-2) and TRBJ2-1; TRBD2 might be the D (6 bases). CDR1 is LGHDT, CDR2 YNNKEL, per germline (reference sequence). This CDR3 spans 15 amino acids. V was trimmed by 3 bases and J by 7 bases, leaving 16 bases between them. The CDR3 bases are TGTGCCAGCAGCCACTGGGGGGACCTAGATAATGAGCAGTTCTTC. This codes for CASSHWGDLDNEQFF.

This chain links TRBV5-1 with TRBJ1-1; D is perhaps TRBD1 (6 bases). There are 15 residues in the CDR3. CDR1 is SGHRS and CDR2 is YFSETQ in the germline V gene. V gave up 0 bases and J gave up 0 bases, with 9 bases separating them. CDR3 sequence: CASSLDRVVNTEAFF. The DNA of the CDR3 is TGCGCCAGCAGCTTGGACAGGGTTGTGAACACTGAAGCTTTCTTT.

The chain carries TRBV3-1 (or the pseudogene TRBV3-2) and TRBJ1-5, with a possible D match to TRBD1 (5 bases). Germline V gene data show CDR1 as LGHDT and CDR2 as YNNKEL (reference sequence). With 6 bases removed from V and 0 bases from J, the gap between germline ends came to 12 bases. The CDR3 runs to 15 residues. The CDR3 here is CASSRTPYSNQPQHF. The CDR3 DNA is TGTGCCAGCAGTAGGACACCATATAGCAATCAGCCCCAGCATTTT.

The CDR3 sequence is CASSDSTPSRMYF. The CDR3 bases are TGTGCCAGCAGTGACAGCACTCCCTCGAGGATGTATTTT. The chain is built from TRBV6-1 and TRBJ2-3; D not resolved. The length of the CDR3 is 13 residues. Per the germline V gene, CDR1 is MNHNS and CDR2 is SASEGT. The V gene lost 3 bases and the J gene lost 14 bases, with 18 bases spanning the gap.

In the case of this clone: In the same sample, other DNA sequences code for this CDR3. The J gene is TRBJ2-2, the V gene TRBV6-4; TRBD1 matches 8 bases. Germline assignment: CDR1 MRHNA and CDR2 SNTAGT. The CDR3 has 15 residues. J gave up 1 base and V 3 bases, and 1 base lay outside the gene matches. The CDR3 DNA follows: TGTGCCAGCAGTGAAGGACAGGGGAACACCGGGGAGCTGTTTTTT. Translated, it gives CASSEGQGNTGELFF.

This clone was counted a single time. The V call is TRBV24-1, the J call TRBJ2-1; perhaps TRBD2 as D (5 bases). V shed 6 bases and J shed 5 bases, with 16 bases lying between them. The CDR3 sequence is 15 residues long. Germline V CDR1 and CDR2: KGHDR, SFDVKD. CDR3 sequence: CATSPFAGIDNEQFF. CDR3 DNA: TGTGCCACCAGTCCCTTCGCCGGGATAGACAATGAGCAGTTCTTC.

The V gene is TRBV28, the J gene TRBJ2-3, with a possible D match to TRBD2 (7 bases). The CDR3 extends over 17 amino acids. The V end lost 6 bases, the J end lost 1 base, and 20 bases lay between the germline ends. Germline CDR1 is MDHEN and CDR2 is SYDVKM. DNA of the CDR3: TGTGCCAGCAGACCCCCGGGGGCGGCGGGGGGCACAGATACGCAGTATTTT. As protein: CASRPPGAAGGTDTQYF.

The chain joins TRBV9 to TRBJ2-5; 9 bases map to TRBD2. The junction had 7 bases not matched to a gene; V was cut back by 0 bases and J by 4 bases. Germline V gene data show CDR1 as SGDLS and CDR2 as YYNGEE. This CDR3 is 16 amino acids long. The CDR3 DNA follows: TGTGCCAGCAGCGTAGAGGCGGGGGGGCCGATAGAGACCCAGTACTTC. Translation: CASSVEAGGPIETQYF.

The rearrangement uses TRBV28 and TRBJ1-1; 8 nucleotides agree with TRBD1. Germline V gene sequence: CDR1 MDHEN, CDR2 SYDVKM. V was clipped by 3 bases and J by 3 bases; unmatched bases: 12. This CDR3 is built from 17 residues. The CDR3 DNA reads TGTGCCAGCAGTTTCTTCCAGGGGGCCCCTGGGGACACTGAAGCTTTCTTT. Its translation is CASSFFQGAPGDTEAFF.

The chain links TRBV28 to TRBJ1-2; possibly TRBD1 for D (5 bases). This CDR3 region has 14 residues. Germline loops: CDR1 MDHEN, CDR2 SYDVKM. Trimming cost V 2 bases and J 3 bases, with 10 bases left between them. The DNA of the CDR3 is TGTGCCAGCAGTTTAGGGGCAGGGCACTATGGCTACACCTTC. Protein: CASSLGAGHYGYTF.

The chain links TRBV15 to TRBJ2-2, with a weak D call TRBD1 (6 bases). Germline loops: CDR1 LNHNV, CDR2 YYDKDF (reference sequence). V lost 1 base and J lost 1, with 13 bases in between. This CDR3 has 17 amino acids. In DNA form, the CDR3 reads TGTGCCACCAGCAGAGGCAGGGGCGGCGTGAACACCGGGGAGCTGTTTTTT. Translating gives CATSRGRGGVNTGELFF. Supplemented by reference TRBV15 and TRBJ2-2, the full variable domain reads DAMVIQNPRYQVTQFGKPVTLSCSQTLNHNVMYWYQQKSSQAPKLLFHYYDKDFNNEADTPDNFQSRRPNTSFCFLDIRSPGLGDTAMYLCATSRGRGGVNTGELFFGEGSRLTVL.

The V and J genes are TRBV18 and TRBJ1-5; D not certain. The germline V gene has CDR1 KGHSH and CDR2 LQKENI. V was clipped by 3 bases and J by 5 bases, with 5 bases between them. The CDR3 loop spans 12 amino acids. CDR3 bases: TGTGCCAGCTCACCCAGCGATCAGCCCCAGCATTTT. Its protein is CASSPSDQPQHF.

The chain joins TRBV28 to TRBJ2-7; TRBD1 matches at 10 bases. J lost 4 bases, V lost 5 bases, and 5 bases had no gene match. The CDR3 length is 14 residues. Germline CDR1 reads MDHEN; CDR2 reads SYDVKM. In nucleotides, the CDR3 is TGTGCCAGCAGTCCGTTGGGACAGGGGTACGAGCAGTACTTC. This sequence encodes CASSPLGQGYEQYF.

V and J are TRBV7-2 and TRBJ2-5; D is ambiguous. Between the trimmed V and J ends, which lost 5 bases and 1 base, there was a span of 14 bases. This CDR3 region has 15 residues. Germline V gene sequence: CDR1 SGHTA, CDR2 FQGNSA. This CDR3 reads CASSLLRGFQETQYF. The CDR3 nucleotides are TGTGCCAGCAGCCTCTTACGTGGCTTCCAAGAGACCCAGTACTTC.

The genes are TRBV18 and TRBJ1-5; the D is unclear. The CDR3 runs 13 residues. V was trimmed by 3 bases and J by 2 bases, leaving 5 bases between them. CDR1 and CDR2 (germline): KGHSH, LQKENI. The CDR3 DNA follows: TGTGCCAGCTCACCCCCGGGCAATCAGCCCCAGCATTTT. Amino acid sequence: CASSPPGNQPQHF.

The chain is built from TRBV19 and TRBJ2-1; 11 positions match TRBD2. This CDR3 comprises 16 residues. The trim removed 0 bases at V and 7 bases at J, leaving 5 bases unmatched. Germline CDR1 is LNHDA and CDR2 is SQIVND (reference sequence). CDR3: CASSIDAGLAENEQFF. The CDR3, as DNA: TGTGCCAGTAGTATAGATGCGGGACTAGCGGAAAATGAGCAGTTCTTC.